A selection of T cell receptor beta chains follows, all from one sample in a study of cytomegalovirus exposure and HLA in healthy donors. The table came from immunoSEQ multiplex PCR; TCRdb's copy has only in-frame clones and leaves some out. The table lists approximately 180,000 clones, 84% of them singletons. Material: PBMCs. The receptors originated from a girl aged 10 to 17 in good health and CMV-seropositive. CDR3s include the opening cysteine and the closing phenylalanine or tryptophan. D genes are given only for firm matches. Some rows mark clone size as missing; the rest say once, few, many or name a class of expanded clone.

TRBV19	.	TRBJ1-2	TRBD1	16	CASIQGAGGFVDGYTF	TGTGCCAGTATTCAGGGGGCAGGCGGGTTCGTCGATGGCTACACCTTC
TRBV9	.	TRBJ2-5	TRBD2	13	CASSFTSGETQYF	TGTGCCAGCAGCTTCACTAGCGGAGAGACCCAGTACTTC
TRBV5-4	once	TRBJ2-5	.	14	CASSRGTRQETQYF	TGTGCCAGCAGCCGAGGGACACGCCAAGAGACCCAGTACTTC
TRBV19	.	TRBJ2-3	.	15	CASSPGGPSTDTQYF	TGTGCCAGTAGTCCCGGGGGACCTAGCACAGATACGCAGTATTTT
TRBV5-3	.	TRBJ1-4	.	14	CARSFSPFNEKLFF	TGTGCCAGAAGCTTCTCTCCGTTTAATGAAAAACTGTTTTTT
TRBV6-1	.	TRBJ2-1	.	12	CASSDRVNEQFF	TGTGCCAGCAGTGACAGGGTGAATGAGCAGTTCTTC
TRBV6-5	.	TRBJ1-2	.	14	CATTPTRGNYGYTF	TGTGCCACCACTCCCACGAGGGGGAACTATGGCTACACCTTC
TRBV18	.	TRBJ1-3	.	16	CASSPGLGASGNTIYF	TGTGCCAGCTCACCCGGGTTGGGGGCCTCTGGAAACACCATATATTTT
TRBV11-3	.	TRBJ1-1	.	15	CASSLSGSANTEAFF	TGTGCCAGCAGCTTAAGCGGCAGCGCTAACACTGAAGCTTTCTTT
TRBV5-6	.	TRBJ1-2	TRBD1	15	CASSLGTGLYYGYTF	TGTGCCAGCAGCTTGGGGACAGGTTTATACTATGGCTACACCTTC
TRBV7-6	.	TRBJ1-1	.	14	CASSPGQMNTEAFF	TGTGCCAGCAGTCCCGGACAGATGAACACTGAAGCTTTCTTT
TRBV2	.	TRBJ1-4	TRBD1	16	CASTGTGGPIGEKLFF	TGTGCCAGCACCGGGACAGGGGGCCCCATTGGTGAAAAACTGTTTTTT
TRBV28	.	TRBJ2-3	.	11	CASSPEDTQYF	TGTGCCAGCAGTCCCGAGGATACGCAGTATTTT
TRBV7-8	once	TRBJ2-3	TRBD1	15	CASSSERTGWDTQYF	TGTGCCAGCAGCTCGGAAAGGACAGGGTGGGATACGCAGTATTTT
TRBV5-4	.	TRBJ1-6	.	15	CASSFGQGYNSPLHF	TGTGCCAGCAGCTTCGGGCAGGGCTATAATTCACCCCTCCACTTT
TRBV6-5	.	TRBJ1-5	.	15	CASSLGQGRNQPQHF	TGTGCCAGCAGTTTAGGGCAGGGCCGCAATCAGCCCCAGCATTTT
TRBV14	once	TRBJ1-1	TRBD1	15	CASSQGQGVGSEAFF	TGTGCCAGCAGCCAGGGACAGGGGGTAGGATCTGAAGCTTTCTTT
TRBV9	few	TRBJ2-1	.	15	CASSPGGGLSNEQFF	TGTGCCAGCAGCCCTGGGGGGGGCCTCTCTAATGAGCAGTTCTTC
TRBV7-2	.	TRBJ2-5	.	11	CASTLEETQYF	TGTGCCAGCACCCTCGAAGAGACCCAGTACTTC
TRBV6-5	.	TRBJ2-3	TRBD2	15	CASSYAGGSTDTQYF	TGTGCCAGCAGTTACGCGGGGGGCTCCACAGATACGCAGTATTTT
TRBV19	.	TRBJ1-1	TRBD1	13	CASKAGQGALAFF	TGTGCCAGTAAAGCAGGACAGGGGGCTCTAGCTTTCTTT
TRBV9	.	TRBJ1-3	.	17	CASSVDSLGANGNTIYF	TGTGCCAGCAGCGTAGATAGCCTGGGGGCGAATGGAAACACCATATATTTT
TRBV7-8	once	TRBJ1-1	TRBD1	15	CASSVGQVMNTEAFF	TGTGCCAGCAGTGTAGGACAGGTAATGAACACTGAAGCTTTCTTT
TRBV10-3	.	TRBJ1-2	.	16	CAISESAGLTNYGYTF	TGTGCCATCAGTGAGTCCGCAGGACTTACAAACTATGGCTACACCTTC
TRBV5-1	.	TRBJ2-5	.	14	CASSLGGREETQYF	TGCGCCAGCAGCTTGGGGGGCCGGGAAGAGACCCAGTACTTC
TRBV7-9	.	TRBJ2-7	TRBD1	15	CASSRSGTGGYEQYF	TGTGCCAGCAGCCGTTCCGGGACAGGGGGCTACGAGCAGTACTTC
TRBV11-3	.	TRBJ1-1	TRBD1	16	CASSSPRQGARTEAFF	TGTGCCAGCAGTTCCCCGCGACAGGGGGCGCGCACTGAAGCTTTCTTT
TRBV7-2	.	TRBJ1-2	.	16	CASSSFLEGDIYGYTF	TGTGCCAGCAGCTCGTTTTTGGAAGGCGACATATATGGCTACACCTTC
TRBV5-6	.	TRBJ2-7	.	14	CASSPGGKPYEQYF	TGTGCCAGCAGCCCTGGCGGGAAACCCTACGAGCAGTACTTC
TRBV7-9	.	TRBJ1-5	.	15	CASSLLGGAYEPQHF	TGTGCCAGCAGCTTGCTGGGGGGGGCTTATGAGCCCCAGCATTTT
TRBV5-8	.	TRBJ1-1	TRBD1	15	CASSSTGAPGPEAFF	TGTGCCAGCAGCTCAACAGGGGCCCCAGGCCCTGAAGCTTTCTTT
TRBV5-6	once	TRBJ1-1	.	14	CASSLPTRNTEAFF	TGTGCCAGCAGCTTACCCACACGGAACACTGAAGCTTTCTTT
TRBV6-6	.	TRBJ2-7	.	14	CASSPPRGSYEQYF	TGTGCCAGCAGTCCACCCCGGGGTTCCTACGAGCAGTACTTC
TRBV19	.	TRBJ1-1	.	15	CASSILRDRVTEAFF	TGTGCCAGTAGTATTTTACGAGACAGAGTCACTGAAGCTTTCTTT
TRBV7-8	few	TRBJ2-2	.	14	CASRYIRRTGELFF	TGTGCCAGCAGGTACATCCGCCGTACCGGGGAGCTGTTTTTT
TRBV19	.	TRBJ2-2	.	15	CASSILLQNTGELFF	TGTGCCAGTAGTATTTTACTCCAGAACACCGGGGAGCTGTTTTTT
TRBV6-6	.	TRBJ1-2	.	14	CASLSYGANYGYTF	TGTGCCAGCCTTTCTTACGGAGCTAACTATGGCTACACCTTC
TRBV7-4	.	TRBJ1-4	.	20	CASSLGGVGGGTATNEKLFF	TGTGCCAGCAGCTTAGGCGGGGTAGGGGGGGGAACTGCAACTAATGAAAAACTGTTTTTT
TRBV5-1	.	TRBJ1-4	.	16	CASSLGGGETNEKLFF	TGCGCCAGCAGCTTGGGAGGGGGAGAAACTAATGAAAAACTGTTTTTT
TRBV15	.	TRBJ1-1	TRBD1	17	CATSRVGTEYFDTEAFF	TGTGCCACCAGCAGAGTCGGGACAGAGTATTTCGACACTGAAGCTTTCTTT
TRBV5-1	.	TRBJ2-5	TRBD1	14	CASSWTGGQETQYF	TGCGCCAGCAGCTGGACAGGGGGACAAGAGACCCAGTACTTC
TRBV9	.	TRBJ1-5	.	13	CASSVDGNQPQHF	TGTGCCAGCAGCGTAGACGGGAATCAGCCCCAGCATTTT
TRBV6-5	once	TRBJ1-6	.	15	CASTAGRVDSSPLHF	TGTGCCAGCACCGCTGGGAGGGTAGATTCGTCACCCCTCCACTTT
TRBV5-1	.	TRBJ1-2	TRBD1	14	CASSLPGQGTGYTF	TGCGCCAGCAGCTTGCCGGGACAGGGGACCGGCTACACCTTC
TRBV6-1	.	TRBJ1-2	.	15	CASSESVGRPYGYTF	TGTGCCAGCAGTGAAAGTGTCGGGAGACCCTATGGCTACACCTTC
TRBV10-2	.	TRBJ1-5	TRBD1	15	CASSRDRASNQPQHF	TGCGCCAGCAGTCGGGACAGGGCTAGCAATCAGCCCCAGCATTTT
TRBV27	.	TRBJ1-2	.	14	CASSARGLNYGYTF	TGTGCCAGCAGTGCCAGGGGCCTCAACTATGGCTACACCTTC
TRBV9	.	TRBJ2-3	TRBD1	15	CASSVGPGGADTQYF	TGTGCCAGCAGCGTAGGACCAGGGGGCGCAGATACGCAGTATTTT
TRBV10-2	few	TRBJ2-7	.	13	CASSPDISYEQYF	TGCGCCAGCAGCCCCGACATTTCCTACGAGCAGTACTTC